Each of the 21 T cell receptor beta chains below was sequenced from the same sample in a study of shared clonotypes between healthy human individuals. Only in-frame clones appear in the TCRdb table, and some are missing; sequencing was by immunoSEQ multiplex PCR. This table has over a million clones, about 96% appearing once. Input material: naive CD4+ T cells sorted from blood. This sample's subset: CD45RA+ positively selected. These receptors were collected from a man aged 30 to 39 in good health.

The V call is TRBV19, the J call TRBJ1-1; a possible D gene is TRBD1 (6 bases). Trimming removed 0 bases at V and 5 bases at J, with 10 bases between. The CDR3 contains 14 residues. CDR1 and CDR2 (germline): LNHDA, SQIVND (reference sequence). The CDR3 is CASSIEGGTTEAFF. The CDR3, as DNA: TGTGCCAGTAGTATAGAGGGGGGCACGACTGAAGCTTTCTTT.

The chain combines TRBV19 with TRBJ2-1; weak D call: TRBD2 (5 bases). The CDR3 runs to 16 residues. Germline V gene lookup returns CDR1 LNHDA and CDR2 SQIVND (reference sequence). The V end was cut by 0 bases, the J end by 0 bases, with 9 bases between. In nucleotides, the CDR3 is TGTGCCAGTAGTATAGATGGACTCAGCTCCTACAATGAGCAGTTCTTC. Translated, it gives CASSIDGLSSYNEQFF.

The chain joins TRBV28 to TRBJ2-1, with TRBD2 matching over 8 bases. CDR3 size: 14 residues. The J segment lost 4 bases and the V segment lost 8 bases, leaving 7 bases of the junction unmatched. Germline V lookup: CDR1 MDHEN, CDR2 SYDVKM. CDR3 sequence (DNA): TGTGCCAGCGATTACGCGGGAGGATACAATGAGCAGTTCTTC. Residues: CASDYAGGYNEQFF.

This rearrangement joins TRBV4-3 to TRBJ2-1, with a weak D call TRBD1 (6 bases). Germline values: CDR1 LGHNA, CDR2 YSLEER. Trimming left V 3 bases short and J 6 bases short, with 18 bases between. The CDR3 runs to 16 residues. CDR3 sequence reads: CASSHRQGIGGNEQFF. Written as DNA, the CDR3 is TGCGCCAGCAGCCATCGTCAGGGGATTGGCGGCAATGAGCAGTTCTTC.

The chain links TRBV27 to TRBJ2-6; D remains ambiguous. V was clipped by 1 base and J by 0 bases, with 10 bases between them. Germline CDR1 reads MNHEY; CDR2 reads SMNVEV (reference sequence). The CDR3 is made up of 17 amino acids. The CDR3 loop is CASSLYVGSSGANVLTF. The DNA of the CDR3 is TGTGCCAGCAGTTTATATGTCGGAAGCTCTGGGGCCAACGTCCTGACTTTC.

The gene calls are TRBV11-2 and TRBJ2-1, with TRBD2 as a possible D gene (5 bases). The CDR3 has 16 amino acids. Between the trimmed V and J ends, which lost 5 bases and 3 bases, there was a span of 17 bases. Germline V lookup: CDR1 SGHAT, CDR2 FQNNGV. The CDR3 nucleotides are TGTGCCAGCAGCCGCCCGTTCCCCGGGATCTACAATGAGCAGTTCTTC. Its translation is CASSRPFPGIYNEQFF.

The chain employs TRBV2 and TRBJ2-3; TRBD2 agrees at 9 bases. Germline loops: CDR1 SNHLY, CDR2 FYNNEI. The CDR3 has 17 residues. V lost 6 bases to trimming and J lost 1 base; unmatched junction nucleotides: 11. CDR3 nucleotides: TGTGCCAGCAGGAAGCGAGTTTGGACTAGCGGCACAGATACGCAGTATTTT. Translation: CASRKRVWTSGTDTQYF.

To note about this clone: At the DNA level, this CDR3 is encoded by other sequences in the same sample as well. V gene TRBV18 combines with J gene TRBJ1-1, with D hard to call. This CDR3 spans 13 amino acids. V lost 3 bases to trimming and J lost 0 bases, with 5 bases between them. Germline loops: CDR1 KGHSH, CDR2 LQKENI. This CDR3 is CASSPDLNTEAFF. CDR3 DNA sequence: TGTGCCAGCTCACCCGATCTGAACACTGAAGCTTTCTTT.

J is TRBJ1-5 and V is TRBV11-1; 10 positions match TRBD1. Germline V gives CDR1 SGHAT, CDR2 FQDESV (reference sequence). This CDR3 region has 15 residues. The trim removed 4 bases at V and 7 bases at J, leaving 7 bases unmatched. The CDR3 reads CASSSGQGREQPQHF. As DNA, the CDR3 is TGTGCCAGCAGCTCGGGACAGGGGAGGGAGCAGCCCCAGCATTTT.

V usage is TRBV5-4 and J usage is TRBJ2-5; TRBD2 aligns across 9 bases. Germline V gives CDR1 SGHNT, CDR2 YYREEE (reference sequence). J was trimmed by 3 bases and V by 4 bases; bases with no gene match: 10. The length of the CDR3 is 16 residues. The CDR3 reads CASSTVAGELEETQYF. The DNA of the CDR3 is TGTGCCAGCAGCACGGTAGCGGGAGAACTGGAAGAGACCCAGTACTTC. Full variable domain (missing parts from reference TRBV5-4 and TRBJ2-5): ETGVTQSPTHLIKTRGQQVTLRCSSQSGHNTVSWYQQALGQGPQFIFQYYREEENGRGNFPPRFSGLQFPNYSSELNVNALELDDSALYLCASSTVAGELEETQYFGPGTRLLVL.

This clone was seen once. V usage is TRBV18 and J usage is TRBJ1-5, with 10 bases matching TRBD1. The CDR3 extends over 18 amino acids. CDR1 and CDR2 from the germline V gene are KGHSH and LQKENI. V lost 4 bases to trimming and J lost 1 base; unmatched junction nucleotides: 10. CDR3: CASSQLGTGDVSNQPQHF. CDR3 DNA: TGTGCCAGCTCACAACTCGGGACAGGGGATGTAAGCAATCAGCCCCAGCATTTT.

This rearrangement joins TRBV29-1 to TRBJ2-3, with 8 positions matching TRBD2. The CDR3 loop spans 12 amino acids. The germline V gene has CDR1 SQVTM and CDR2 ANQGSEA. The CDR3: CSTGGPGDTQYF. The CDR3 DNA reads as TGCTCCACGGGAGGGCCGGGAGATACGCAGTATTTT.

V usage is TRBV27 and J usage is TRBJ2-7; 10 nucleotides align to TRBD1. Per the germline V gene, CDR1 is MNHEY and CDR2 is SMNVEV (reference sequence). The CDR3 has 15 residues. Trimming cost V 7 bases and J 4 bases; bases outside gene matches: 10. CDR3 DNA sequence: TGTGCCAGCACCCCGATGGGACAGGGGAATTACGAGCAGTACTTC. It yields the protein CASTPMGQGNYEQYF.

The CDR3 is CASIPSGLDYGYTF. In DNA, the CDR3 is TGTGCCAGCATCCCGAGCGGGCTTGACTATGGCTACACCTTC. This chain links TRBV5-6 with TRBJ1-2; no reliable D call. The CDR3 covers 14 residues. Germline lookup yields CDR1 SGHDT and CDR2 YYEEEE. The V end lost 6 bases, the J end lost 3 bases, and 15 bases lay between the germline ends.

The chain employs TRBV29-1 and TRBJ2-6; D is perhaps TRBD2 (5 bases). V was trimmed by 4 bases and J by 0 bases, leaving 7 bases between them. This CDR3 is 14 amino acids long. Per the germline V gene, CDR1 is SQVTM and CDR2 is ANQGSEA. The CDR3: CSVGGSSGANVLTF. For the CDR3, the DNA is TGCAGCGTTGGAGGGTCCTCTGGGGCCAACGTCCTGACTTTC.

The CDR3 coding sequence is TGTGCCAGCAGCTTAGGTGGGCAGGGTCCCTACGAGCAGTACTTC. It translates to CASSLGGQGPYEQYF. V usage is TRBV11-3 and J usage is TRBJ2-7; maybe TRBD1 (5 bases). Germline V gene lookup returns CDR1 SGHNT and CDR2 YENEEA. Trimming removed 1 base from V and 2 bases from J, with 12 bases in between. The CDR3 is made up of 15 amino acids. Full variable domain (missing parts from reference TRBV11-3 and TRBJ2-7): EAGVVQSPRYKIIEKKQPVAFWCNPISGHNTLYWYLQNLGQGPELLIRYENEEAVDDSQLPKDRFSAERLKGVDSTLKIQPAELGDSAVYLCASSLGGQGPYEQYFGPGTRLTVT.

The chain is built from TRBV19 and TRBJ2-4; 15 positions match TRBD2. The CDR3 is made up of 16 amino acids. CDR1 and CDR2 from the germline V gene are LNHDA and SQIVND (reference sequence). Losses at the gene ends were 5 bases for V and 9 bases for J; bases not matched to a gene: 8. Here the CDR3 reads CASSPRTSGGDGIQYF. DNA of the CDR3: TGTGCCAGTAGTCCAAGGACTAGCGGGGGGGACGGCATTCAGTACTTC.

CDR3 in DNA: TGCGCCAGCAGTGAGCAAACTAGCGGGAGACAGGAGACCCAGTACTTC. Translation gives CASSEQTSGRQETQYF. The chain uses TRBV10-1 and TRBJ2-5, with 11 bases fitting TRBD2. The germline V gene has CDR1 WNHNN and CDR2 SYGVQD (reference sequence). The junction had 7 bases not matched to a gene; V was cut back by 2 bases and J by 5 bases. CDR3 length equals 16 residues.

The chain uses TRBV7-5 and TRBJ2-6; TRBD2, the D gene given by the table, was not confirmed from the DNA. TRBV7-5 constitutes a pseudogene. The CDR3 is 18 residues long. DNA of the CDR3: TGTGCCAGAAGCTTAGAGCAGCTTCGGGTTCCTGGGGCCAACGTCCTGACTTTC. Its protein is CARSLEQLRVPGANVLTF.

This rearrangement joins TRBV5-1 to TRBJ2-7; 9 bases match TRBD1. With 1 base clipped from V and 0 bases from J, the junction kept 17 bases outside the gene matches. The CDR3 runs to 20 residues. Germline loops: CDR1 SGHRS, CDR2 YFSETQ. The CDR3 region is CASSLPTGTGPDTPSYEQYF. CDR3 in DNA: TGCGCCAGCAGCTTGCCCACCGGGACAGGGCCTGATACGCCCTCCTACGAGCAGTACTTC.

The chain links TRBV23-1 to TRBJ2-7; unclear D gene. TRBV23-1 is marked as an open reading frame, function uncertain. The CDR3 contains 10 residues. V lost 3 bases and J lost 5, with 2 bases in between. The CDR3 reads CASSQHEQYF. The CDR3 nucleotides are TGCGCCAGCAGTCAGCACGAGCAGTACTTC.